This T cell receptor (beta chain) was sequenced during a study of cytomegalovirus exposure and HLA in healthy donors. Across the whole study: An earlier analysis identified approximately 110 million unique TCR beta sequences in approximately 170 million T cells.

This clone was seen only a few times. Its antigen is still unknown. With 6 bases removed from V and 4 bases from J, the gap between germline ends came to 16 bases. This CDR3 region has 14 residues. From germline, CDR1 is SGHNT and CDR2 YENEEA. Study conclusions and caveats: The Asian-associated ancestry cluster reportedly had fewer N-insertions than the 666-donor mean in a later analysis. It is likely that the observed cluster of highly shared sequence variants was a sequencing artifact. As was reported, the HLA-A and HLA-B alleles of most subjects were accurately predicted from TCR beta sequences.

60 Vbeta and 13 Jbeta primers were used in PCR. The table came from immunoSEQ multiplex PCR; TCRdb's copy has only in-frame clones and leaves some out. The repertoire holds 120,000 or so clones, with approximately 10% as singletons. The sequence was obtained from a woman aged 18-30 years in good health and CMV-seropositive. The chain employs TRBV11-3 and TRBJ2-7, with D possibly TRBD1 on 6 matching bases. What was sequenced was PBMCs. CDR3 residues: CASSPGAAPYEQYF. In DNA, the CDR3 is TGTGCCAGCAGTCCAGGGGCCGCACCTTACGAGCAGTACTTC.